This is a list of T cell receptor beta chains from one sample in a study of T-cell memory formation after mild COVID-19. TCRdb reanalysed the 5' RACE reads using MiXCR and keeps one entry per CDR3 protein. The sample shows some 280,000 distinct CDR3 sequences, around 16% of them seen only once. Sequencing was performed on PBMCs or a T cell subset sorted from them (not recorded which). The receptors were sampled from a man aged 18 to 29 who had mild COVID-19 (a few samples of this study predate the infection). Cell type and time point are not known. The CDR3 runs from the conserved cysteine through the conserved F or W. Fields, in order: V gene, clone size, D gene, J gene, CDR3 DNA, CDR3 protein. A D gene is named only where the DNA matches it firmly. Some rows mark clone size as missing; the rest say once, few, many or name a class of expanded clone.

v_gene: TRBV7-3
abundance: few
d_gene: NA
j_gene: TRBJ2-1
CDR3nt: TGTGCCAGCAGCCCGGGGGCAAACAATGAGCAGTTCTTC
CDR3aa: CASSPGANNEQFF

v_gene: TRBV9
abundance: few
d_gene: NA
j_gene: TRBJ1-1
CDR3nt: TGTGCCAGCAGCACCCACGGGGGCGCGGGTTACACTGAAGCTTTCTTT
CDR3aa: CASSTHGGAGYTEAFF

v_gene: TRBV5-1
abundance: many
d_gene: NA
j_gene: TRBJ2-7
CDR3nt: TGCGCCAGCAGCTTTCTCCTGGAGACAGGACCCTACGAGCAGTACTTC
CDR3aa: CASSFLLETGPYEQYF

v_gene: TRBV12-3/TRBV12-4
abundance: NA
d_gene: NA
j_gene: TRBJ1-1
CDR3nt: TGTGCCAGCAGCAAGTCGCGGAACACTGAAGCTTTCTTT
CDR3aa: CASSKSRNTEAFF

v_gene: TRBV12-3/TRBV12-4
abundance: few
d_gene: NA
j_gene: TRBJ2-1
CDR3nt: TGTGCCAGCAGTTTAAGGCGGGGTCGCTACAATGAGCAGTTCTTC
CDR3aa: CASSLRRGRYNEQFF

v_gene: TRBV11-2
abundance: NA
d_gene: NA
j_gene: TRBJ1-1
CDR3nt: TGTGCCAGCAGCTTAGCCAGGGAGGGCGTCGCTTTCTTT
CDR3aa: CASSLAREGVAFF

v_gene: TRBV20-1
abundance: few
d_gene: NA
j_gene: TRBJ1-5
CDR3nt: TGCAGTGCTAGATACCAGGGTGTTCAGCCCCAGCATTTT
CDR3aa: CSARYQGVQPQHF

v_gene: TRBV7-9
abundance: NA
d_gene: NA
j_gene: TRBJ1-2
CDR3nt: TGTGCCAGCAGCTGGGAAACAGGGACCTATGGCTACACCTTC
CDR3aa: CASSWETGTYGYTF

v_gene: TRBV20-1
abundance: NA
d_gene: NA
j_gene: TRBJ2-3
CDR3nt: TGCAGTGCTCCGAAGACAGATACGCAGTATTTT
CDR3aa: CSAPKTDTQYF

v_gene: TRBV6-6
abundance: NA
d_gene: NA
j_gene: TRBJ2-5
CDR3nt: TGTGCCAGCAGTTACTCGAGACAGGCGCAAGAGACCCAGTACTTC
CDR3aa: CASSYSRQAQETQYF

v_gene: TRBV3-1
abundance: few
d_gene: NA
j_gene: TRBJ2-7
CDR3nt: TGTGCCAGCAGCCAAGAAGGGGCGGTGTCCGAGCAGTACTTC
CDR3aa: CASSQEGAVSEQYF

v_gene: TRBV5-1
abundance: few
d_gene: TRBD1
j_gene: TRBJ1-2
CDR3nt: TGCGCCAGCAGTACGGGACAGGCGATTAACTATGGCTACACCTTC
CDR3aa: CASSTGQAINYGYTF

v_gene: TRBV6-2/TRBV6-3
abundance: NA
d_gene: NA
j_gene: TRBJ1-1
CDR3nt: TGTGCCAGCAGGGCACAGGGTTACCCTGAAGCTTTCTTT
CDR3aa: CASRAQGYPEAFF

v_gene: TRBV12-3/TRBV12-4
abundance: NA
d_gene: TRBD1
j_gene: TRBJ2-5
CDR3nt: TGTGCCAGCAGTTTAGGGACAGGGTCTCGTGAGACCCAGTACTTC
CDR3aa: CASSLGTGSRETQYF

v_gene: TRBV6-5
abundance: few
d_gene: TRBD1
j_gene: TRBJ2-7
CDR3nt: TGTGCCAGCAGTTACGGTGACAGGGGAGGCGAGCAGTACTTC
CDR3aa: CASSYGDRGGEQYF

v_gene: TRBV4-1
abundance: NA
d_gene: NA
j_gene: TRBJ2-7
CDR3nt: TGCGCCAGCAGCCAACCAGGGACTGGCCTGGAGCAGTACTTC
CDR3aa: CASSQPGTGLEQYF

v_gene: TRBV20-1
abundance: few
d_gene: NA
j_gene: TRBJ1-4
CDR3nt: TGCAGTGCGGAACAGAAGACTAATGAAAAACTGTTTTTT
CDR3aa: CSAEQKTNEKLFF

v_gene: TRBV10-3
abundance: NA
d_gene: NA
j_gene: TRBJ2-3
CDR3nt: TGTGCCATCAGTGAGTCGAAGGGGAAAGATACGCAGTATTTT
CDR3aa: CAISESKGKDTQYF

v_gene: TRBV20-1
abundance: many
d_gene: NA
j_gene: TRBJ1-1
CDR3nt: TGCAGTGCTAGCCGCGACAGGACCACTGAAGCTTTCTTT
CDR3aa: CSASRDRTTEAFF

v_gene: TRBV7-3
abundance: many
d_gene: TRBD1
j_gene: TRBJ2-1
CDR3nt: TGTGCCAGCAGCGGACAGGGTTTGAATGAGCAGTTCTTC
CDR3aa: CASSGQGLNEQFF

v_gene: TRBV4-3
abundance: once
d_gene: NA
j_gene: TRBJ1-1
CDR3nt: TGCGCCAGCAGCCAAGAATCTGTGGGTAGGGCTGAAGCTTTCTTT
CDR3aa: CASSQESVGRAEAFF

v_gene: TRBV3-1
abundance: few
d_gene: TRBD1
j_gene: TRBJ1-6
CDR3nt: TGTGCCAGCAGCCCCCTGACAGGGGACAATTCACCCCTCCACTTT
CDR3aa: CASSPLTGDNSPLHF

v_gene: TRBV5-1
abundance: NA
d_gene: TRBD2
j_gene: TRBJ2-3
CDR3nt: TGCGCCAGCAGCGCCAGCCTAGCGGGGGCTTCAGATACGCAGTATTTT
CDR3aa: CASSASLAGASDTQYF

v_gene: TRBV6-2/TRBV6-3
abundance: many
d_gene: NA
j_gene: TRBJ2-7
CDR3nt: TGTGCCAGCAGACCGACAGGTTCCTACGAGCAGTACTTC
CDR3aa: CASRPTGSYEQYF

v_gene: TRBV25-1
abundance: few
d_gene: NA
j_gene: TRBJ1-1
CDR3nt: TGTGCCAGCAGTGAGGCGTGGGGGACTGAAGCTTTCTTT
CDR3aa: CASSEAWGTEAFF

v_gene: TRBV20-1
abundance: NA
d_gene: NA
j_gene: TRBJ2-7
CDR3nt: TGCAGTGCTAGAGTCCGGGTAAGCGAGCAGTACTTC
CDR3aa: CSARVRVSEQYF

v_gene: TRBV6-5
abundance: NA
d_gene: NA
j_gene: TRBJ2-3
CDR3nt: TGTGCCAGCAGTGACTGGGATACGCAGTATTTT
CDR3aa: CASSDWDTQYF

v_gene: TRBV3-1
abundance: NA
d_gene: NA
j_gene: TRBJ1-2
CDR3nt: TGTGCCAGCAGCCAAGAAACCGAAGCTAACTATGGCTACACCTTC
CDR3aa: CASSQETEANYGYTF

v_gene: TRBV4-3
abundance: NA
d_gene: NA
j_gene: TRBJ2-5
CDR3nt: TGCGCCAGCAGCCTCAACGGCGGGCTACGAGAGACCCAGTACTTC
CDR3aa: CASSLNGGLRETQYF

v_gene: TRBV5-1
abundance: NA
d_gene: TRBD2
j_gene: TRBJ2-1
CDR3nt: TGCGCCAGCAGCCTAGGACTAGCGGCCAATGAGCAGTTCTTC
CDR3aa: CASSLGLAANEQFF

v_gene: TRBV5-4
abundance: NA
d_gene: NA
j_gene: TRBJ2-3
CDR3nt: TGTGCCAGCAGCCTTAGTTCTAGCACAGATACGCAGTATTTT
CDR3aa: CASSLSSSTDTQYF

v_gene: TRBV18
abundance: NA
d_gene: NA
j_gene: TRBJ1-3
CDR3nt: TGTGCCAGCTCACCAGCGAGTCAGGGGACTGGAAACACCATATATTTT
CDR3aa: CASSPASQGTGNTIYF